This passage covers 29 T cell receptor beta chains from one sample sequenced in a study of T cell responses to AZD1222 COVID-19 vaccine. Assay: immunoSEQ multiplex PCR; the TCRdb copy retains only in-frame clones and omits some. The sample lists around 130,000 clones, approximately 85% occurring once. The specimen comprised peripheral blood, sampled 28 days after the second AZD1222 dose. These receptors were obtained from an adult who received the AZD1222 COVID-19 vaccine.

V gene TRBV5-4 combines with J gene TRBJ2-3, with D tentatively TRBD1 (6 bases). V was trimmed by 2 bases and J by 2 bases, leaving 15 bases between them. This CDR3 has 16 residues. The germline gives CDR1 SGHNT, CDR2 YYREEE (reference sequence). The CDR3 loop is CASSFRQALSTDTQYF. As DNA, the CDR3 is TGTGCCAGCAGCTTCCGACAGGCGTTATCCACAGATACGCAGTATTTT.

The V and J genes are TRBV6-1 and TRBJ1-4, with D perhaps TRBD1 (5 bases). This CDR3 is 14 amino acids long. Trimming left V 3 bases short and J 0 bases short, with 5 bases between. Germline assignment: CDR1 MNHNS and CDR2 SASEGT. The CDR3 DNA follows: TGTGCCAGCAGTGAGGGGGCAACTAATGAAAAACTGTTTTTT. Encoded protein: CASSEGATNEKLFF.

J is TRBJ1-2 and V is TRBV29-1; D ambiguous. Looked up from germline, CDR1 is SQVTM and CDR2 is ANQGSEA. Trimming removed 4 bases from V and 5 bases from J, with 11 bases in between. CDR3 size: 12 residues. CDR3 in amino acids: CSVGWAGYGYTF. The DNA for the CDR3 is TGCAGCGTTGGCTGGGCGGGGTATGGCTACACCTTC.

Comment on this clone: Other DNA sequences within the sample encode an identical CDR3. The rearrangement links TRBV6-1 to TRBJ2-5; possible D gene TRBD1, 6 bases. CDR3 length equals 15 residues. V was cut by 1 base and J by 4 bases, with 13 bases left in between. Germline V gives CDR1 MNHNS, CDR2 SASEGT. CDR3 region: CASSEGGTRGETQYF. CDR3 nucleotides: TGTGCCAGCAGTGAAGGAGGGACAAGGGGAGAGACCCAGTACTTC.

The CDR3 DNA reads TGTGCCAGCAGTGTAGCGGGAGGGCACGAGCAGTACTTC. It codes for CASSVAGGHEQYF. The gene calls are TRBV2 and TRBJ2-7; 11 bases line up with TRBD2. This CDR3 is 13 amino acids long. V lost 4 bases to trimming and J lost 5 bases; unmatched junction nucleotides: 1. Germline V CDR1 and CDR2: SNHLY, FYNNEI.

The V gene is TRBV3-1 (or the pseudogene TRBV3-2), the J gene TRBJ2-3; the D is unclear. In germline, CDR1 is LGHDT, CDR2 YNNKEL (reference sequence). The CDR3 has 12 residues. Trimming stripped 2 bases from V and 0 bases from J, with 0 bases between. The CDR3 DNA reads TGTGCCAGCAGCCAAAGCACAGATACGCAGTATTTT. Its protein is CASSQSTDTQYF.

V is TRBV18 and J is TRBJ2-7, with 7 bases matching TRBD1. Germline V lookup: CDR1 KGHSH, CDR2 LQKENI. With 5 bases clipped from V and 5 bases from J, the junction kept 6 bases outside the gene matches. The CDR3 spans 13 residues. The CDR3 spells CASSTRQGDEQYF. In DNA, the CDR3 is TGTGCCAGCTCAACAAGACAGGGCGACGAGCAGTACTTC.

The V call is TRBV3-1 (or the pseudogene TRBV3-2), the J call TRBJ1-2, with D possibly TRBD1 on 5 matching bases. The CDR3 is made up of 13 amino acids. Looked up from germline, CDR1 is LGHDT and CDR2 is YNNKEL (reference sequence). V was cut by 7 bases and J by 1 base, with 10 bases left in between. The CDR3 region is CASTGQDNYGYTF. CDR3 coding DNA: TGTGCCAGCACGGGGCAGGATAACTATGGCTACACCTTC.

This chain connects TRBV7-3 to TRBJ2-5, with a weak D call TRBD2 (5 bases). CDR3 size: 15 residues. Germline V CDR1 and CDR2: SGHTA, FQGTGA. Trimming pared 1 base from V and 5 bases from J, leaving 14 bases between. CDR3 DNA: TGTGCCAGCAGCTTAAGAGGAGGCACGCGGGAGACCCAGTACTTC. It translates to CASSLRGGTRETQYF. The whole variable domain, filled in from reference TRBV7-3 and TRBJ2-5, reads GAGVSQTPSNKVTEKGKYVELRCDPISGHTALYWYRQSLGQGPEFLIYFQGTGAADDSGLPNDRFFAVRPEGSVSTLKIQRTERGDSAVYLCASSLRGGTRETQYFGPGTRLLVL.

CDR3 DNA sequence: TGTGCCAGCAGCCTGGACAGGCATGAGCAGTTCTTC. This translates into CASSLDRHEQFF. The rearrangement joins TRBV9 to TRBJ2-1; 7 nucleotides match TRBD1. CDR3 length: 12 residues. Trimming cost V 4 bases and J 8 bases; bases outside gene matches: 3. Germline V gene lookup returns CDR1 SGDLS and CDR2 YYNGEE. The full variable domain, with the rest looked up from reference TRBV9 and TRBJ2-1, is DSGVTQTPKHLITATGQRVTLRCSPRSGDLSVYWYQQSLDQGLQFLIQYYNGEERAKGNILERFSAQQFPDLHSELNLSSLELGDSALYFCASSLDRHEQFFGPGTRLTVL.

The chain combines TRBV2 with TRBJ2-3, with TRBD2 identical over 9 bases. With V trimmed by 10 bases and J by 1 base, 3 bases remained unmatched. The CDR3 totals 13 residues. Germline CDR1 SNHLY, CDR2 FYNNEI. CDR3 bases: TGTGCCACTAGCGGGGAGGGCACAGATACGCAGTATTTT. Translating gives CATSGEGTDTQYF. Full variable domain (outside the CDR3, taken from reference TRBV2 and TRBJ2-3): EPEVTQTPSHQVTQMGQEVILRCVPISNHLYFYWYRQILGQKVEFLVSFYNNEISEKSEIFDDQFSVERPDGSNFTLKIRSTKLEDSAMYFCATSGEGTDTQYFGPGTRLTVL.

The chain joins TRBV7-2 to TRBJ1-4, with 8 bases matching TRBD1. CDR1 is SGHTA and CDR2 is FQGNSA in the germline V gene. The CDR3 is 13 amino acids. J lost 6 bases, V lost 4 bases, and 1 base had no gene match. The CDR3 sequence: CASSSTGDEKLFF. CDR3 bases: TGTGCCAGCAGCTCGACAGGGGATGAAAAACTGTTTTTT.

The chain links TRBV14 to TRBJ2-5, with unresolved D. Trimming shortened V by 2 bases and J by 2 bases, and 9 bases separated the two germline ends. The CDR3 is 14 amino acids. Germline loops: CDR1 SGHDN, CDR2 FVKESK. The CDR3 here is CASSQLLRQETQYF. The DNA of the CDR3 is TGTGCCAGCAGCCAACTGTTAAGGCAAGAGACCCAGTACTTC.

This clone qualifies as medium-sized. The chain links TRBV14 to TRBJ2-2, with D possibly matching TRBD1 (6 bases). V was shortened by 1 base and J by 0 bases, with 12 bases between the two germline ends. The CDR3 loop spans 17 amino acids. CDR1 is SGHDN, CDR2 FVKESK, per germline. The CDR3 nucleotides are TGTGCCAGCAGCCAAGCAGGGGTCGTAGCGAACACCGGGGAGCTGTTTTTT. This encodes CASSQAGVVANTGELFF.

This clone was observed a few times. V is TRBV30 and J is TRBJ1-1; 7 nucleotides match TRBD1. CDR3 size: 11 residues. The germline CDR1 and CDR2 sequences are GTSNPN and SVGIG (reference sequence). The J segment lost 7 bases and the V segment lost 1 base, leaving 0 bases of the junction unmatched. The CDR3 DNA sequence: TGTGCCTGGAGTGGGGACAGTGAAGCTTTCTTT. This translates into CAWSGDSEAFF.

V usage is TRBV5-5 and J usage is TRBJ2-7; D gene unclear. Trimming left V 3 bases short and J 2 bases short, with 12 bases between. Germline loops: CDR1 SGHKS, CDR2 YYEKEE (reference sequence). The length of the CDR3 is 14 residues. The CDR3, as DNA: TGTGCCAGCAGCTCCGGACCTAACGCCTACGAGCAGTACTTC. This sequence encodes CASSSGPNAYEQYF.

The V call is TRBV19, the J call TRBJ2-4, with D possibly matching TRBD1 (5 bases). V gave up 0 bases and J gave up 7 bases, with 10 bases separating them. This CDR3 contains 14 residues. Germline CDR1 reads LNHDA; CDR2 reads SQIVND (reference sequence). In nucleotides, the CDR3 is TGTGCCAGTAGTATAGAAGGGGCCGGGAACATTCAGTACTTC. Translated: CASSIEGAGNIQYF.

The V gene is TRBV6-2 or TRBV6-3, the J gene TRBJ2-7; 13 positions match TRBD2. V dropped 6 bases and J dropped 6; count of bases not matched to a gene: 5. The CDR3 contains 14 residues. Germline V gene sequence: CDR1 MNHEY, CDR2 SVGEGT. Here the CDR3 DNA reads TGTGCCAGCAGCCTTGGACTAGCGGGAGTCGAGCAGTACTTC. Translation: CASSLGLAGVEQYF.

Written as DNA, the CDR3 is TGTGCCAGTAGTATCCGGGGGCTCAATTCACCCCTCCACTTT. As protein: CASSIRGLNSPLHF. This chain links TRBV19 with TRBJ1-6; possible D gene TRBD1, 6 bases. V gave up 3 bases and J gave up 7 bases, with 10 bases separating them. The germline V gene encodes CDR1 LNHDA and CDR2 SQIVND (reference sequence). The CDR3 spans 14 residues.

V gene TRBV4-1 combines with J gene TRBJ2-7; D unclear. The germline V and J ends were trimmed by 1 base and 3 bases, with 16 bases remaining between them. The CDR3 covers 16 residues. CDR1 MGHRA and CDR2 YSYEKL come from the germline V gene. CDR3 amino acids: CASSQGPGETFYEQYF. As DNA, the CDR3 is TGCGCCAGCAGCCAAGGTCCAGGCGAAACCTTCTACGAGCAGTACTTC.

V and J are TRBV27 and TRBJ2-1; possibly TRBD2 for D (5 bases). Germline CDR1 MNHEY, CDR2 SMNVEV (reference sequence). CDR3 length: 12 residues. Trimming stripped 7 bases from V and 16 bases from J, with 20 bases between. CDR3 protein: CASTTPGISFFF. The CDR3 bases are TGTGCCAGCACCACCCCCGGGATATCCTTTTTCTTC.

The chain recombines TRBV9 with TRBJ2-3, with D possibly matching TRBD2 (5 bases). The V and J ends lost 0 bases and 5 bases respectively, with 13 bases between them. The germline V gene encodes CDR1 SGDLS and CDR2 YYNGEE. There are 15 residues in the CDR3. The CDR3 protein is CASSVARHRGDTQYF. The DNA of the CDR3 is TGTGCCAGCAGCGTAGCTCGGCACCGGGGAGATACGCAGTATTTT.

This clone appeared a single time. The CDR3 loop reads CASSYDRQNYGYTF. The CDR3, as DNA: TGTGCCAGCAGTTACGACAGGCAAAACTATGGCTACACCTTC. The chain uses TRBV6-5 and TRBJ1-2; maybe TRBD1 (6 bases). This CDR3 is 14 amino acids long. V was pared by 2 bases and J by 2 bases, with 9 bases between. The germline V gene encodes CDR1 MNHEY and CDR2 SVGAGI.

The DNA for the CDR3 is TGTGCCAGTAGTATAGATCTGACCTCACGTGGCTACACCTTC. Amino acids: CASSIDLTSRGYTF. The chain recombines TRBV19 with TRBJ1-2; D unclear. From germline, CDR1 is LNHDA and CDR2 SQIVND (reference sequence). The length of the CDR3 is 14 residues. The V and J ends lost 0 bases and 7 bases respectively, with 12 bases between them.

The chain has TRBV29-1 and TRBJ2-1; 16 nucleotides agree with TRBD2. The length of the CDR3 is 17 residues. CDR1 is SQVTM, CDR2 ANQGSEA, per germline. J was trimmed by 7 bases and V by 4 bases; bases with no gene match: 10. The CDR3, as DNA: TGCAGCGTTGCCCTCGGGACTAGCGGGAGGGAGGGGAATGAGCAGTTCTTC. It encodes CSVALGTSGREGNEQFF.

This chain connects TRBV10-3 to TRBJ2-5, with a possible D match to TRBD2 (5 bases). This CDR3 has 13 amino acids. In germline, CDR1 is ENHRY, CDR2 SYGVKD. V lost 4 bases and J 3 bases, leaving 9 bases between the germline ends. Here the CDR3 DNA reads TGTGCCATCAGTGGTGGACTGGAAGAGACCCAGTACTTC. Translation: CAISGGLEETQYF.

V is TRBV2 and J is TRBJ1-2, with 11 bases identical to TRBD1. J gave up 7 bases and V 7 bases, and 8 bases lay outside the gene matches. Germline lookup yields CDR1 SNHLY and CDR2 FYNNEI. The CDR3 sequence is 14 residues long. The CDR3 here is CASILGQGALGYTF. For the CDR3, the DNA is TGTGCCAGCATCCTCGGACAGGGGGCGCTTGGCTACACCTTC.

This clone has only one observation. CDR3 nucleotide sequence: TGTGCCAGCAGCGGCGGGCAGGCCCAAGAGACCCAGTACTTC. This gives the protein CASSGGQAQETQYF. The chain employs TRBV5-4 and TRBJ2-5; D may be TRBD2 (5 bases). Trimming stripped 4 bases from V and 1 base from J, with 11 bases between. Germline-derived CDR1 and CDR2 are SGHNT and YYREEE (reference sequence). The CDR3 length is 14 residues.

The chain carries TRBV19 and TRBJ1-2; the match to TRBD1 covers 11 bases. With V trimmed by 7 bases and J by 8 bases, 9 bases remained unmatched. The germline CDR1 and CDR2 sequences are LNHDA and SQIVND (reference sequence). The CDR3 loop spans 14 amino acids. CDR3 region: CASIRTGGSLGYTF. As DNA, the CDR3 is TGTGCCAGTATCCGGACAGGGGGCTCGTTGGGCTACACCTTC.